Below, 20 T cell receptor beta chains from the same sample are listed, as sequenced in a study of vaccination and CD4 T cells after COVID-19. These receptors' targets are unknown. The treatment: roughly ten-day PBMC culture with coronavirus spike peptide pools or control peptides (ViraFEST assay). Prior to the COVID-19 pandemic (2011-2018), the unexposed donor's CD4+ T cells were collected. Sequencing of DNA taken from cultured CD4+ T cells relied on the Oncomine TCR Beta short-read assay. Genomic DNA from cultured CD4+ T cells was extracted. TCRdb reprocessed the PCR reads via MiXCR and lists one record per CDR3 protein. This sample has 8,700 or so distinct CDR3 sequences, with approximately 30% found just once. Source material: CD4+ T cells from blood, cultured in vitro. Every receptor here comes from a human donor in good health.

This clonotype was seen more than once but under ten times. The chain combines TRBV7-9 with TRBJ1-1; maybe TRBD1 (6 bases). The CDR3 runs 15 residues. Germline V gene lookup returns CDR1 SEHNR and CDR2 FQNEAQ (reference sequence). Deletions cut 6 bases from V and 3 bases from J, with 17 bases between. Here the CDR3 DNA reads TGTGCCAGCAGGTTACCAGGGGTGGGGGACACTGAAGCTTTCTTT. It codes for CASRLPGVGDTEAFF.

This chain uses TRBV4-3 with TRBJ2-3, with 9 nucleotides matching TRBD2. CDR1 is LGHNA and CDR2 is YSLEER in the germline V gene. The CDR3 spans 15 residues. J lost 2 bases, V lost 4 bases, and 4 bases had no gene match. CDR3 sequence reads: CASSLGLAITDTQYF. The CDR3 DNA follows: TGCGCCAGCAGCCTGGGACTAGCTATCACAGATACGCAGTATTTT.

This clonotype was seen a few times. This chain joins TRBV10-3 and TRBJ1-6, with D tentatively TRBD1 (6 bases). Trimming left V 9 bases short and J 10 bases short, with 19 bases between. The CDR3 is 14 amino acids. The V gene's germline CDR1 is ENHRY and CDR2 SYGVKD. The CDR3 protein is CAMKDPGQKSPLHF. The DNA for the CDR3 is TGTGCCATGAAAGACCCGGGACAAAAGTCACCCCTCCACTTT.

This clonotype was found a few times. V usage is TRBV24-1 and J usage is TRBJ2-1, with TRBD2 matching 7 bases. V shed 10 bases and J 10 bases; nucleotides not matched to a gene: 12. Germline V gives CDR1 KGHDR, CDR2 SFDVKD. The CDR3 runs to 13 residues. CDR3 DNA sequence: TGTGCCACTGAGCGGGACCCCCCCCCGGAGCAGTTCTTC. Translated: CATERDPPPEQFF.

This clonotype was seen more than once but under ten times. The genes are TRBV7-2 and TRBJ1-1; no clear D gene. Trimming removed 4 bases at V and 1 base at J, with 1 base between. Looked up from germline, CDR1 is SGHTA and CDR2 is FQGNSA. This CDR3 contains 11 residues. In nucleotides, the CDR3 is TGTGCCAGCAGCTGGAACACTGAAGCTTTCTTT. Encoded protein: CASSWNTEAFF.

The chain uses TRBV29-1 and TRBJ2-7, with a possible D match to TRBD1 (5 bases). This CDR3 spans 12 amino acids. Germline V lookup: CDR1 SQVTM, CDR2 ANQGSEA. Trimming stripped 4 bases from V and 5 bases from J, with 12 bases between. CDR3 bases: TGCAGCGTTGCGGCAGGGATACACGAGCAGTACTTC. Residues: CSVAAGIHEQYF.

V and J are TRBV4-2 and TRBJ1-2; D remains ambiguous. CDR1 LGHNA and CDR2 YNFKEQ come from the germline V gene. V was clipped by 3 bases and J by 8 bases, with 16 bases between them. The length of the CDR3 is 14 residues. CDR3 sequence (DNA): TGTGCCAGCAGCCACCCCTTGATCCGAACAGGCTACACCTTC. This encodes CASSHPLIRTGYTF.

V and J are TRBV20-1 and TRBJ2-2; D is uncertain. The ends were cut back, 1 base at V and 2 bases at J, with 8 bases in the middle. CDR1 and CDR2 from the germline V gene are DFQATT and SNEGSKA (reference sequence). The CDR3 has 14 residues. The CDR3 spells CSARVTTNTGELFF. The CDR3 DNA reads TGCAGTGCTAGAGTGACAACTAACACCGGGGAGCTGTTTTTT.

This rearrangement joins TRBV20-1 to TRBJ2-1, with D possibly called TRBD1 or TRBD2 (5 bases each). Looked up from germline, CDR1 is DFQATT and CDR2 is SNEGSKA (reference sequence). The CDR3 totals 11 residues. The CDR3 sequence is CSEGPRNEQFF. The CDR3 nucleotides are TGCAGCGAGGGACCCCGGAATGAGCAGTTCTTC.

As regards this clonotype: The junction does not match germline at one end; this may be a read error. This chain uses TRBV7-2 with TRBJ2-5; the D gene is possibly TRBD2 (5 bases). Germline CDR1 and CDR2: SGHTA and FQGNSA. The CDR3 contains 15 residues. CDR3 sequence reads: CASTLGGLGRETQYF. The CDR3 nucleotides are TGTGCCAGCACCTTAGGCGGGTTGGGTCGGGAGACCCAGTACTTC.

The rearrangement uses TRBV14 and TRBJ1-2; D gene ambiguous. Trimming stripped 0 bases from V and 8 bases from J, with 7 bases between. Germline V gives CDR1 SGHDN, CDR2 FVKESK. CDR3 size: 12 residues. CDR3 sequence: CASSQDIRGYTF. In nucleotides, the CDR3 is TGTGCCAGCAGCCAAGACATCCGGGGCTACACCTTC. Full variable domain (missing parts from reference TRBV14 and TRBJ1-2): EAGVTQFPSHSVIEKGQTVTLRCDPISGHDNLYWYRRVMGKEIKFLLHFVKESKQDESGMPNNRFLAERTGGTYSTLKVQPAELEDSGVYFCASSQDIRGYTFGSGTRLTVV.

This rearrangement joins TRBV7-2 to TRBJ2-3; D call uncertain. Trimming shortened V by 1 base and J by 5 bases, and 16 bases separated the two germline ends. The germline gives CDR1 SGHTA, CDR2 FQGNSA. The CDR3 has 16 residues. The CDR3 DNA reads TGTGCCAGCAGCTTAGAGGCAGCCCTCCTCGGAGATACGCAGTATTTT. It is translated as CASSLEAALLGDTQYF. Filled out from reference TRBV7-2 and TRBJ2-3, the complete variable domain reads GAGVSQSPSNKVTEKGKDVELRCDPISGHTALYWYRQSLGQGLEFLIYFQGNSAPDKSGLPSDRFSAERTGGSVSTLTIQRTQQEDSAVYLCASSLEAALLGDTQYFGPGTRLTVL.

This clonotype was seen more than once but under ten times. The chain couples TRBV25-1 to TRBJ1-2; D unresolved. This CDR3 contains 13 residues. Germline V CDR1 and CDR2: MGHDK, SYGVNS. The germline V and J ends were trimmed by 4 bases and 8 bases, with 14 bases remaining between them. CDR3: CASSGRILRGYTF. The CDR3 coding sequence is TGTGCCAGCAGTGGTCGTATCCTGCGAGGCTACACCTTC.

This clonotype was recorded only once. V and J are TRBV9 and TRBJ1-6; D ambiguous. The CDR3 has 15 residues. Germline CDR1 is SGDLS and CDR2 is YYNGEE. Trimming removed 0 bases from V and 10 bases from J, with 14 bases in between. The DNA for the CDR3 is TGTGCCAGCAGCGTAGGAGACCGGGATAGGTCACCCCTCCACTTT. Translating gives CASSVGDRDRSPLHF.

The chain is built from TRBV27 and TRBJ2-6, with D possibly being TRBD2 (5 bases). The ends were cut back, 10 bases at V and 0 bases at J, with 13 bases in the middle. Germline CDR1 MNHEY, CDR2 SMNVEV (reference sequence). CDR3 size: 15 residues. CDR3 DNA sequence: TGTGCCACCACCCGGGATGGCTCTGGGGCCAACGTCCTGACTTTC. This gives the protein CATTRDGSGANVLTF.

This chain uses TRBV7-8 with TRBJ1-2; D unresolved. The CDR3 totals 13 residues. Germline assignment: CDR1 SGHVS and CDR2 FQNEAQ. V lost 5 bases to trimming and J lost 1 base, with 8 bases between them. The CDR3 spells CASSHRLNYGYTF. The CDR3, as DNA: TGTGCCAGCAGCCACAGACTTAACTATGGCTACACCTTC.

By sample fraction, this clonotype is medium-sized. The rearrangement joins TRBV20-1 to TRBJ1-5; possibly TRBD1 for D (6 bases). V was pared by 6 bases and J by 5 bases, with 20 bases between. This CDR3 contains 15 residues. CDR1 and CDR2 (germline): DFQATT, SNEGSKA (reference sequence). The CDR3 DNA is TGCAGTGCCACTATCGGCGCAGGGGCCGATCAGCCCCAGCATTTT. Its translation: CSATIGAGADQPQHF.

The rearrangement joins TRBV19 to TRBJ1-5; the match to TRBD1 covers 12 bases. The junction had 8 bases not matched to a gene; V was cut back by 5 bases and J by 3 bases. Looked up from germline, CDR1 is LNHDA and CDR2 is SQIVND (reference sequence). The CDR3 is made up of 17 amino acids. This chain's CDR3 is CASSPRDRGPINQPQHF. The DNA for the CDR3 is TGTGCCAGTAGTCCCCGGGACAGGGGGCCCATCAATCAGCCCCAGCATTTT. The full variable domain, with the rest looked up from reference TRBV19 and TRBJ1-5, is DGGITQSPKYLFRKEGQNVTLSCEQNLNHDAMYWYRQDPGQGLRLIYYSQIVNDFQKGDIAEGYSVSREKKESFPLTVTSAQKNPTAFYLCASSPRDRGPINQPQHFGDGTRLSIL.

This chain connects TRBV29-1 to TRBJ1-2; maybe TRBD1 (6 bases). The V gene lost 6 bases and the J gene lost 6 bases, with 14 bases spanning the gap. This CDR3 spans 12 amino acids. Germline V gene data show CDR1 as SQVTM and CDR2 as ANQGSEA. CDR3 loop: CSVNRVRDGYTF. Here the CDR3 DNA reads TGCAGCGTGAACAGGGTTCGGGATGGCTACACCTTC. Looking up the rest from reference TRBV29-1 and TRBJ1-2 gives the full variable domain: SAVISQKPSRDICQRGTSLTIQCQVDSQVTMMFWYRQQPGQSLTLIATANQGSEATYESGFVIDKFPISRPNLTFSTLTVSNMSPEDSSIYLCSVNRVRDGYTFGSGTRLTVV.

This clonotype was recorded a few times. V is TRBV6-5 and J is TRBJ2-7, with 7 bases aligning to TRBD1. Looked up from germline, CDR1 is MNHEY and CDR2 is SVGAGI. This CDR3 spans 15 amino acids. With V trimmed by 0 bases and J by 2 bases, 4 bases remained unmatched. In nucleotides, the CDR3 is TGTGCCAGCAGTTACTCGAACAGGGGTGCCTACGAGCAGTACTTC. Protein sequence: CASSYSNRGAYEQYF.